This T cell receptor beta chain was captured by sequencing in a study of blood T cells in healthy people across ages. With a J-beta primer mix and a sample-barcoded 5' primer, a second PCR ran about 7 to 12 cycles. TCRdb itself ran the 5' RACE reads through MiXCR, one entry per CDR3 protein. The sample shows about 690,000 distinct CDR3 sequences, less than 45% of them seen only once. Donors were systemically healthy Caucasian individuals from Russia aged about 6 to 90 years. As concerns this clonotype: Its antigen remains unknown.

Germline V gene lookup returns CDR1 DFQATT and CDR2 SNEGSKA (reference sequence). The CDR3 is made up of 18 amino acids. Unmatched junction bases numbered 20, after V lost 6 bases and J lost 5 bases. Study results and caveats: Expanded clonotype shifts may have been confounded, as the donors had an unknown CMV status.

Sample: blood. J is TRBJ2-4 and V is TRBV20-1; 9 bases are shared with TRBD2. This TCR was sampled from an elderly man in good health. CDR3 coding DNA: TGCAGTGCCAGTCGGGCATTTAGGGCTAGCGGGGAACAAAACATTCAGTACTTC. It translates to CSASRAFRASGEQNIQYF.